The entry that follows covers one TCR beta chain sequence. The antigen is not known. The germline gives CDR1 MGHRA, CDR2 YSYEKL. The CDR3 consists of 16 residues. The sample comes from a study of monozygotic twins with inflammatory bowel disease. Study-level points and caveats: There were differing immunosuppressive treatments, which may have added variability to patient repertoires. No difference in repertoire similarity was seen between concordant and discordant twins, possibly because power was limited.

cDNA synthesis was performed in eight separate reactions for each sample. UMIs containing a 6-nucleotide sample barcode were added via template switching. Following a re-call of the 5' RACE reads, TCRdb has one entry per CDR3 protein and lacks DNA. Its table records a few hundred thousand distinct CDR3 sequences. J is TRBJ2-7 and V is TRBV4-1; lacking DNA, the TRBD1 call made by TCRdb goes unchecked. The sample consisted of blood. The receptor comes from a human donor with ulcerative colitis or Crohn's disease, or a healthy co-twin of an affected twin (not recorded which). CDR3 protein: CASSQGLGGAKYEQYF.